This T cell receptor beta chain derives from a study of chemoradiotherapy in HPV16-positive cancers. Study results and caveats: For HPV16-positive patients, expanding HPV-responsive T cells associated with longer recurrence-free survival.

Using immunoSEQ multiplex PCR, the repertoire was profiled, and TCRdb retains in-frame clones only, with some absent. This sample yields tens of thousands of clones, of which about 93% are seen a single time; over 15% belongs to the top ten. Trimming removed 5 bases from V and 2 bases from J; junction bases left unmatched: 24. CDR3 length: 21 amino acids. The germline CDR1 and CDR2 sequences are LNHDA and SQIVND (reference sequence). Concerning this clone itself: Its antigen is currently unknown.

Sequenced material: blood, taken from a patient who underwent chemoradiotherapy. V is TRBV19 and J is TRBJ2-5; 9 bases align to TRBD2. The sequence was collected from a human donor with HPV-associated anogenital cancer. The CDR3 region is CASSQTHGPRLLAGRQETQYF. The DNA for the CDR3 is TGTGCCAGTAGTCAAACCCACGGGCCTAGACTCCTAGCGGGGAGACAAGAGACCCAGTACTTC.